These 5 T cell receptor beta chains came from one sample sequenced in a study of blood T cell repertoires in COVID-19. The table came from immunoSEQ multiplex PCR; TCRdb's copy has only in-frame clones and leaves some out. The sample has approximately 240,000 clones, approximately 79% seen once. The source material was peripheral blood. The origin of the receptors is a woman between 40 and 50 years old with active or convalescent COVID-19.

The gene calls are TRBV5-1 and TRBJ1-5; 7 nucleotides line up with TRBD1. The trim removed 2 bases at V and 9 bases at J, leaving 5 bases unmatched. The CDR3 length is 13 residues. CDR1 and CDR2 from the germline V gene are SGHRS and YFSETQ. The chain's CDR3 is CASSFAGGRPQHF. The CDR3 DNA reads TGCGCCAGCAGCTTTGCAGGGGGGCGGCCCCAGCATTTT.

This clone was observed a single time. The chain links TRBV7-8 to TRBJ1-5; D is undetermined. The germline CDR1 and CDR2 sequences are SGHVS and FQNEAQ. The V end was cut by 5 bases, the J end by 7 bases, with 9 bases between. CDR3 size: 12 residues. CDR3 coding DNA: TGTGCCAGCAGCCTCGTCGGGCAGCCCCAGCATTTT. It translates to CASSLVGQPQHF. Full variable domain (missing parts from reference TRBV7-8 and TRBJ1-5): GAGVSQSPRYKVAKRGQDVALRCDPISGHVSLFWYQQALGQGPEFLTYFQNEAQLDKSGLPSDRFFAERPEGSVSTLKIQRTQQEDSAVYLCASSLVGQPQHFGDGTRLSIL.

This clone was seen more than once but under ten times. The CDR3 here is CASSVGATDYEQYV. As DNA, the CDR3 is TGTGCCAGCAGCGTAGGGGCTACCGACTACGAGCAGTACGTC. The chain links TRBV9 to TRBJ2-7; D uncertain. Germline CDR1 reads SGDLS; CDR2 reads YYNGEE. V was shortened by 0 bases and J by 3 bases, with 10 bases between the two germline ends. The CDR3 loop spans 14 amino acids.

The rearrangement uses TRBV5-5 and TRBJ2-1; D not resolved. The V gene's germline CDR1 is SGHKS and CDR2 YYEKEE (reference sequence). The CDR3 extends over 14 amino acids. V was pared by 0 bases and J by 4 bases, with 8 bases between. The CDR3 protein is CASSLAEQYNEQFF. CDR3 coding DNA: TGTGCCAGCAGCTTGGCCGAACAGTACAATGAGCAGTTCTTC.

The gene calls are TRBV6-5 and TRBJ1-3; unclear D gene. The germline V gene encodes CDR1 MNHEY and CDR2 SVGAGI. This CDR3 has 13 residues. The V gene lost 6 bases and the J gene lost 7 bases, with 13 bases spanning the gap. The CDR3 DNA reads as TGTGCCAGCAGCCCGTGGTTCGGGAACACCATATATTTT. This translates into CASSPWFGNTIYF.